The 2 T cell receptor beta chains presented below share a single source sample, sequenced in a study of blood T cells in healthy people across ages (dated by TCRdb to between 2015 and 2016). Library preparation used 5' RACE. The data were produced on an Illumina HiSeq 2500. A second PCR of roughly 6 to 11 cycles was run with a J-beta primer mix and a sample-barcoded 5' primer. TCRdb reanalyzed the raw reads on its own, using fastp at Q25 for trimming and MiXCR for clone calling, and kept in-frame beta chains. Every CDR3 protein is listed once, alongside the most common genes and DNA of its rows. The sample table shows hundreds of thousands of distinct CDR3 sequences, and roughly half are seen once. Roughly 14% of the sample is in the top ten clones. Specimen: blood. All receptors come from an elderly woman in good health.

The chain joins TRBV20-1 to TRBJ2-2; 8 bases agree with TRBD2. The V segment lost 4 bases and the J segment 0 bases; nucleotides outside the gene matches: 4. The germline CDR1 and CDR2 sequences are DFQATT and SNEGSKA (reference sequence). The CDR3 spans 15 residues. CDR3 residues: CSAISGLANTGELFF. The DNA of the CDR3 is TGCAGTGCTATCTCGGGACTAGCGAACACCGGGGAGCTGTTTTTT.

This rearrangement joins TRBV29-1 to TRBJ2-2; no clear D. The V and J ends lost 2 bases and 4 bases respectively, with 14 bases between them. Per the germline V gene, CDR1 is SQVTM and CDR2 is ANQGSEA. The CDR3 extends over 15 amino acids. DNA of the CDR3: TGCAGCGTTGAAAATGGTGGGCTTGGCACCGGGGAGCTGTTTTTT. This gives the protein CSVENGGLGTGELFF.